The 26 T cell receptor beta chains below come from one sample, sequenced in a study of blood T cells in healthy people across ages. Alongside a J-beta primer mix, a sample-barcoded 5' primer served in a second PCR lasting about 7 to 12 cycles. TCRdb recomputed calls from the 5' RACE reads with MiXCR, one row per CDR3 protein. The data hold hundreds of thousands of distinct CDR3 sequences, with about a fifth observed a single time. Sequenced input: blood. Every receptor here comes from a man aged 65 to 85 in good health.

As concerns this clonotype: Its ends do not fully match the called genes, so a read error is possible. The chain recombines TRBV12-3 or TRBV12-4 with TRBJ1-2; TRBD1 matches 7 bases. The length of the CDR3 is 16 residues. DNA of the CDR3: TGTGCTAGCAGTTTAAGAGGAGGGGGCAATCACTATGGCTACACCTTC. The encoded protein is CASSLRGGGNHYGYTF.

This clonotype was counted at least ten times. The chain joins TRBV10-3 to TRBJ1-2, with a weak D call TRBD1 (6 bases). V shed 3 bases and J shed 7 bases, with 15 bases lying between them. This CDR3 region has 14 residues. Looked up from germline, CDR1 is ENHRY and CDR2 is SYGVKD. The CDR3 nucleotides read TGTGCCATCAGTGATCGGGGGGCGCTCGGTGGCTACACCTTC. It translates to CAISDRGALGGYTF.

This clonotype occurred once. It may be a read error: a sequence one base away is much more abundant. This CDR3 is CSVGGGTAGTYYSEQFF. CDR3 nucleotide sequence: TGCAGCGTTGGGGGTGGGACAGCCGGGACTTACTACAGTGAGCAGTTCTTC. The chain carries TRBV29-1 and TRBJ2-1; perhaps TRBD1 as D (7 bases). The CDR3 sequence is 17 residues long. Germline V gene sequence: CDR1 SQVTM, CDR2 ANQGSEA.

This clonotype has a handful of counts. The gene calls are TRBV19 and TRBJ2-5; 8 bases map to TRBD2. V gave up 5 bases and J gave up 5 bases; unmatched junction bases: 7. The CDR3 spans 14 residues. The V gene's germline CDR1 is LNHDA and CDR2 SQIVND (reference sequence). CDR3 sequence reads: CASSRRGGLETQYF. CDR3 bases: TGTGCCAGTAGTCGCCGGGGGGGGCTGGAGACCCAGTACTTC. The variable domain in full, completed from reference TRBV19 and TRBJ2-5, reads DGGITQSPKYLFRKEGQNVTLSCEQNLNHDAMYWYRQDPGQGLRLIYYSQIVNDFQKGDIAEGYSVSREKKESFPLTVTSAQKNPTAFYLCASSRRGGLETQYFGPGTRLLVL.

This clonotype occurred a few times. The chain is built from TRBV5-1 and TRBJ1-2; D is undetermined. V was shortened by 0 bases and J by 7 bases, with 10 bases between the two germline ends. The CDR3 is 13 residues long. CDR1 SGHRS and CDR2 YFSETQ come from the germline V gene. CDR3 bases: TGCGCCAGCAGCTTGGGATCTTTAGGTGGCTACACCTTC. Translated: CASSLGSLGGYTF.

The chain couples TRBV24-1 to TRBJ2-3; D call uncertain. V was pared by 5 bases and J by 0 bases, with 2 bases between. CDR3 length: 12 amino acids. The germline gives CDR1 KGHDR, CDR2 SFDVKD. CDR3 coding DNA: TGTGCCACCAGTGCCAGCACAGATACGCAGTATTTT. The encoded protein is CATSASTDTQYF.

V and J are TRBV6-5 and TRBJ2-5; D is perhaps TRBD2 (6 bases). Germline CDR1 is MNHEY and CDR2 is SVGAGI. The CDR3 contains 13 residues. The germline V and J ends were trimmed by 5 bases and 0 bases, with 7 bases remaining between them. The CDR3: CASSGEDQETQYF. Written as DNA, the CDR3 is TGTGCCAGCAGTGGGGAGGACCAAGAGACCCAGTACTTC.

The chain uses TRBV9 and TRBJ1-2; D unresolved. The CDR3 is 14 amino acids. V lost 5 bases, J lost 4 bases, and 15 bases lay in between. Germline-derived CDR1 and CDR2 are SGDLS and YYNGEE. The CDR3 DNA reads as TGTGCCAGCAGGCATGGAGGAACCACCTATGGCTACACCTTC. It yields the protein CASRHGGTTYGYTF.

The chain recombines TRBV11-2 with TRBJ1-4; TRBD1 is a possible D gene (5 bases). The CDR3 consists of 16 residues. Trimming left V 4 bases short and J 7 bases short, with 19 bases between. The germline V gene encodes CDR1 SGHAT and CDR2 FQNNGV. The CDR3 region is CASSSVRDWVGEKLFF. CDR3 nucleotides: TGTGCCAGCAGCTCCGTCAGGGATTGGGTGGGTGAAAAACTGTTTTTT.

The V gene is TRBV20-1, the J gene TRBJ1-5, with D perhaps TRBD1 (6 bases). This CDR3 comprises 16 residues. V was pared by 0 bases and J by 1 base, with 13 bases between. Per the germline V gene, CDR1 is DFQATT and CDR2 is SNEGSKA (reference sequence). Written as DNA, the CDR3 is TGCAGTGCTAGAGATCGGGGGGCTGGGAGCAATCAGCCCCAGCATTTT. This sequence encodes CSARDRGAGSNQPQHF.

CDR3 amino acids: CASSRGGGGGTEAFF. CDR3 sequence (DNA): TGTGCCAGCAGCCGCGGGGGAGGGGGAGGAACTGAAGCTTTCTTT. The gene calls are TRBV28 and TRBJ1-1, with D maybe TRBD1 (6 bases). Germline V CDR1 and CDR2: MDHEN, SYDVKM. V lost 6 bases, J lost 5 bases, and 19 bases lay in between. The CDR3 spans 15 residues. Combining the CDR3 with reference TRBV28 and TRBJ1-1 gives the whole variable domain DVKVTQSSRYLVKRTGEKVFLECVQDMDHENMFWYRQDPGLGLRLIYFSYDVKMKEKGDIPEGYSVSREKKERFSLILESASTNQTSMYLCASSRGGGGGTEAFFGQGTRLTVV.

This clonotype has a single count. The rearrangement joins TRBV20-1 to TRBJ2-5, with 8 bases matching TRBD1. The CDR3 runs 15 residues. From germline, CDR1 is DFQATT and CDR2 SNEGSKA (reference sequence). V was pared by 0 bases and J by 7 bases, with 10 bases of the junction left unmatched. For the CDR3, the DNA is TGCAGTGCTAGAGACGGACAGGGTTTAATAGGGACCCAGTACTTC. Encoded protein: CSARDGQGLIGTQYF.

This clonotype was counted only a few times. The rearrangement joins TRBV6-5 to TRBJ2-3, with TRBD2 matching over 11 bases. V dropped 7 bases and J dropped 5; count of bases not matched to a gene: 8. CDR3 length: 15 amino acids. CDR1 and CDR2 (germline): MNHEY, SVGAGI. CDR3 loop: CASTLLAGVGDTQYF. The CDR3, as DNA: TGTGCCAGCACACTACTAGCGGGAGTAGGAGATACGCAGTATTTT.

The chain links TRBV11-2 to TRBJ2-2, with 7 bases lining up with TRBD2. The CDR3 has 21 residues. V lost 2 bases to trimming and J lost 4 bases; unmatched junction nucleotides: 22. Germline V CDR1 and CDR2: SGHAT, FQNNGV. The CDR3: CASSLRGPTSWRASGTGELFF. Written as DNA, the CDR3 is TGTGCCAGCAGCTTAAGGGGTCCGACTAGCTGGAGGGCCTCGGGCACCGGGGAGCTGTTTTTT.

The CDR3 coding sequence is TGTGCCAGCAGTGAACCAGGAAACCCAGGGTTAGGGACCCAGTACTTC. Amino acids: CASSEPGNPGLGTQYF. This chain joins TRBV6-1 and TRBJ2-5; the D gene is possibly TRBD1 (5 bases). Germline V lookup: CDR1 MNHNS, CDR2 SASEGT. The CDR3 runs to 16 residues. The V end was cut by 2 bases, the J end by 7 bases, with 20 bases between.

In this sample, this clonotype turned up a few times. The CDR3 protein is CASSRRGSDTQYF. CDR3 nucleotides: TGTGCCAGCTCACGTAGGGGGTCAGATACGCAGTATTTT. The rearrangement links TRBV2 to TRBJ2-3; a weak D match, TRBD1 (6 bases). The CDR3 totals 13 residues. Germline CDR1 is SNHLY and CDR2 is FYNNEI. Between the trimmed V and J ends, which lost 8 bases and 4 bases, there was a span of 13 bases.

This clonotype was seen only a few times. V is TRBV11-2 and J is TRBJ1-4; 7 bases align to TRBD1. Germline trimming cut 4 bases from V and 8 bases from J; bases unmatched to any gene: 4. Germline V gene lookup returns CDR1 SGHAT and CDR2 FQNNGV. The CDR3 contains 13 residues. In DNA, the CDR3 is TGTGCCAGCAGCTCGGACAGGCGAGAAAAACTGTTTTTT. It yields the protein CASSSDRREKLFF.

The DNA for the CDR3 is TGTGCCAGCAGTACCACGGAGGGGGTCCGAACCCAGTACTTC. Its protein product is CASSTTEGVRTQYF. J is TRBJ2-5 and V is TRBV28; the D call may be TRBD1 or TRBD2 (6 bases each). Germline loops: CDR1 MDHEN, CDR2 SYDVKM. Between the trimmed V and J ends, which lost 5 bases and 8 bases, there was a span of 18 bases. This CDR3 has 14 amino acids.

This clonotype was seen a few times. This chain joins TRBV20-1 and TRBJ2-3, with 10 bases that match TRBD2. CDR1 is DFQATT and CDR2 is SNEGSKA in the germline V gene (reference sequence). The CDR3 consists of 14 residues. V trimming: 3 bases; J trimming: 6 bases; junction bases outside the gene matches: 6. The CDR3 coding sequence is TGCAGTGCTAGCTGGGGTAGCGGGGGGGATACGCAGTATTTT. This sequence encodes CSASWGSGGDTQYF.

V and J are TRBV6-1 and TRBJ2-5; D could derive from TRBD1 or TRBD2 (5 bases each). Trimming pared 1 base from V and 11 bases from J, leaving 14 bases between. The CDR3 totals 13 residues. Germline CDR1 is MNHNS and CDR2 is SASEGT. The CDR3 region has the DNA TGTGCCAGCAGTGAAGAAAGGGGTTGGGAGCAGTACTTC. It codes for CASSEERGWEQYF.

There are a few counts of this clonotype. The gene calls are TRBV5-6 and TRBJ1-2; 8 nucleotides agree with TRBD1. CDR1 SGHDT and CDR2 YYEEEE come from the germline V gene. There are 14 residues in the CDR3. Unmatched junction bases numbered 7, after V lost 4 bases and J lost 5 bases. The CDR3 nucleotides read TGTGCCAGCAGCGGGGACAGGAAGAGGTATGGCTACACCTTC. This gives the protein CASSGDRKRYGYTF.

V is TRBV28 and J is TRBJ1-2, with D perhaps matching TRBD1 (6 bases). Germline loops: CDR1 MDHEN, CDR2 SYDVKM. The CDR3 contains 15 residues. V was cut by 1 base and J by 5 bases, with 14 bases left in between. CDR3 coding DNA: TGTGCCAGCAGTTTATCCAGGAGGGGGACATATGGCTACACCTTC. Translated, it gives CASSLSRRGTYGYTF.

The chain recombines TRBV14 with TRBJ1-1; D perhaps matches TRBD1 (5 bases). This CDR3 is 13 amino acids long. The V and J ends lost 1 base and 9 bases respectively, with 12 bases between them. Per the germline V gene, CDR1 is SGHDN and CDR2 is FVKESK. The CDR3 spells CASSQGVQGKAFF. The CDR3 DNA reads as TGTGCCAGCAGCCAAGGGGTCCAGGGAAAAGCTTTCTTT.

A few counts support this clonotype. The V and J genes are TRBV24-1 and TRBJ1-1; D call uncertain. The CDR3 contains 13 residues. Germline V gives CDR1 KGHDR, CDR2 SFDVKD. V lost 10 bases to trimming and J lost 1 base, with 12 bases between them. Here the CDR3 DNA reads TGTGCCACGGTGGGCAGACAGAACACTGAAGCTTTCTTT. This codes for CATVGRQNTEAFF.

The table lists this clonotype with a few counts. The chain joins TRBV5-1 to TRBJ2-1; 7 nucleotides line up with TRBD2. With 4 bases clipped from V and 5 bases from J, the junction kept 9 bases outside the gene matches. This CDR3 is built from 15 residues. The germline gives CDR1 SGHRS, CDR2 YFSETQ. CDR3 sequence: CASSPWVAGNNEQFF. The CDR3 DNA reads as TGCGCCAGCAGCCCGTGGGTAGCGGGCAACAATGAGCAGTTCTTC. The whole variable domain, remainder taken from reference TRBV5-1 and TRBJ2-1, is KAGVTQTPRYLIKTRGQQVTLSCSPISGHRSVSWYQQTPGQGLQFLFEYFSETQRNKGNFPGRFSGRQFSNSRSEMNVSTLELGDSALYLCASSPWVAGNNEQFFGPGTRLTVL.

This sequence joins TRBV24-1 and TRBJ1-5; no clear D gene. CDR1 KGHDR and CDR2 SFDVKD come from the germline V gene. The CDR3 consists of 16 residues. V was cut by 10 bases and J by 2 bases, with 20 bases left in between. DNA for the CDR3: TGTGCCACAGATAGTGATCGTGATGAGGGCAATCAGCCCCAGCATTTT. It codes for CATDSDRDEGNQPQHF.